This passage covers 28 T cell receptor beta chains from one sample sequenced in a study of blood T cell repertoires in COVID-19. Clones were sequenced by immunoSEQ multiplex PCR, and TCRdb holds only the in-frame ones, with some missing. The sample records about 87,000 clones, 75% being singletons. The sequenced material came from peripheral blood. The source of these receptors is a woman in her forties or fifties with acute or convalescent COVID-19.

In nucleotides, the CDR3 is TGTGCCAGCAGCTCAAAACCTAGCGGGGGGGCGTACACCGGGGAGCTGTTTTTT. It yields the protein CASSSKPSGGAYTGELFF. The genes are TRBV7-2 and TRBJ2-2; TRBD2 matches at 12 bases. This CDR3 contains 18 residues. The V gene end was trimmed by 4 bases and the J gene end by 3 bases; junction bases not matched to a gene: 9. The germline V gene encodes CDR1 SGHTA and CDR2 FQGNSA. The whole variable domain, remainder taken from reference TRBV7-2 and TRBJ2-2, is GAGVSQSPSNKVTEKGKDVELRCDPISGHTALYWYRQSLGQGLEFLIYFQGNSAPDKSGLPSDRFSAERTGGSVSTLTIQRTQQEDSAVYLCASSSKPSGGAYTGELFFGEGSRLTVL.

This clone was found a few times. This chain joins TRBV6-2 or TRBV6-3 and TRBJ1-5, with 11 bases matching TRBD1. From germline, CDR1 is MNHEY and CDR2 SVGEGT. CDR3 size: 17 residues. Losses at the gene ends were 2 bases for V and 1 base for J; bases not matched to a gene: 4. For the CDR3, the DNA is TGTGCCAGCAGTTACCGGACAGGGGGCAGGAGCAATCAGCCCCAGCATTTT. Translated, it gives CASSYRTGGRSNQPQHF.

This clone has only a few counts. The DNA is omitted, as the CDR3 cannot be located on it reliably, and the CDR3 follows TCRdb's listing. The rearrangement links TRBV28 to TRBJ1-2; the table's D call of TRBD1 was not tested on the DNA. From germline, CDR1 is MDHEN and CDR2 SYDVKM. The CDR3 is 15 residues long, counting both termini. CDR3 sequence reads: CASSLFAQGAVGYIF.

CDR3 protein: CATSGDRGGNQPQHF. The DNA of the CDR3 is TGTGCCACCAGCGGCGACAGGGGGGGAAATCAGCCCCAGCATTTT. This chain connects TRBV15 to TRBJ1-5, with TRBD1 matching over 9 bases. Germline CDR1 is LNHNV and CDR2 is YYDKDF (reference sequence). J gave up 4 bases and V 5 bases, and 6 bases lay outside the gene matches. The CDR3 extends over 15 amino acids.

This clone has a handful of counts. The rearrangement uses TRBV6-5 and TRBJ1-1, with D possibly matching TRBD1 (6 bases). The germline V and J ends were trimmed by 2 bases and 1 base, with 14 bases remaining between them. Germline V gives CDR1 MNHEY, CDR2 SVGAGI. The CDR3 has 16 amino acids. Written as DNA, the CDR3 is TGTGCCAGCAGTTACCGACTCAGGGGTCAGAACACTGAAGCTTTCTTT. Translation: CASSYRLRGQNTEAFF.

The chain uses TRBV6-4 and TRBJ1-1; 7 nucleotides line up with TRBD1. Per germline, CDR1 MRHNA and CDR2 SNTAGT. The CDR3 spans 13 residues. The trim removed 5 bases at V and 5 bases at J, leaving 5 bases unmatched. CDR3 loop: CASSSTGQTEAFF. CDR3 nucleotides: TGTGCCAGCAGTTCGACAGGGCAAACTGAAGCTTTCTTT.

This chain links TRBV28 with TRBJ1-5; 8 positions match TRBD1. Germline V gene sequence: CDR1 MDHEN, CDR2 SYDVKM. The V and J ends lost 7 bases and 7 bases, in that order; junction bases with no gene match: 12. The CDR3 extends over 15 amino acids. Here the CDR3 reads CASTGAGGFRQPQHF. CDR3 DNA sequence: TGTGCCAGCACTGGGGCAGGGGGCTTTAGACAGCCCCAGCATTTT.

This clone occurred once. The rearrangement joins TRBV5-4 to TRBJ1-2; D might be TRBD1 (5 bases). Germline assignment: CDR1 SGHNT and CDR2 YYREEE (reference sequence). The CDR3 sequence is 13 residues long. V shed 9 bases and J shed 4 bases, with 16 bases lying between them. The chain's CDR3 is CATGEGRGYGYTF. The DNA of the CDR3 is TGTGCCACGGGGGAGGGCCGAGGCTATGGCTACACCTTC.

This chain joins TRBV6-5 and TRBJ1-4; D is undetermined. The germline V gene encodes CDR1 MNHEY and CDR2 SVGAGI. Trimming stripped 6 bases from V and 1 base from J, with 9 bases between. This CDR3 spans 14 amino acids. In DNA, the CDR3 is TGTGCCAGCAGCTACCCAGGAACTAATGAAAAACTGTTTTTT. It is translated as CASSYPGTNEKLFF.

The chain has TRBV19 and TRBJ2-2; D may be TRBD2 (7 bases). This CDR3 spans 15 amino acids. The germline gives CDR1 LNHDA, CDR2 SQIVND (reference sequence). Trimming pared 3 bases from V and 6 bases from J, leaving 14 bases between. The CDR3 coding sequence is TGTGCCAGTAGTATTGTAGGGGGGGCGGCCGGGGAGCTGTTTTTT. It yields the protein CASSIVGGAAGELFF.

The V and J genes are TRBV7-2 and TRBJ1-2; 7 bases are shared with TRBD1. CDR3 length: 14 amino acids. V shed 5 bases, J shed 2 bases, and the junction held 5 bases outside the gene matches. The germline gives CDR1 SGHTA, CDR2 FQGNSA. CDR3 loop: CASSPTGRNYGYTF. CDR3 coding DNA: TGTGCCAGCAGCCCGACAGGGAGGAACTATGGCTACACCTTC.

This chain links TRBV19 with TRBJ1-1; no reliable D call. Trimming removed 4 bases at V and 1 base at J, with 13 bases between. The CDR3 contains 15 residues. Germline values: CDR1 LNHDA, CDR2 SQIVND (reference sequence). The CDR3 region has the DNA TGTGCCAGTAGTAAAACTCTTACAGCGAACACTGAAGCTTTCTTT. It yields the protein CASSKTLTANTEAFF.

The CDR3 DNA sequence: TGTGCCAGCAGTGAAAGCGACAGGGGGAATTTCGAGCAGTACTTC. Encoded protein: CASSESDRGNFEQYF. The J gene is TRBJ2-7, the V gene TRBV6-1; 9 bases are a match to TRBD1. CDR1 MNHNS and CDR2 SASEGT come from the germline V gene. The CDR3 is 15 amino acids. After removal of 2 bases from V and 6 bases from J, the junction contained 8 bases not matched to a gene.

The chain combines TRBV18 with TRBJ1-6, with 7 bases identical to TRBD1. Trimming removed 3 bases from V and 5 bases from J; junction bases left unmatched: 7. The CDR3 has 16 amino acids. The germline V gene has CDR1 KGHSH and CDR2 LQKENI. CDR3 loop: CASSPDRVFNNSPLHF. CDR3 DNA sequence: TGTGCCAGCTCACCCGACAGGGTCTTTAATAATTCACCCCTCCACTTT.

V is TRBV13 and J is TRBJ2-2; D is uncertain. V was cut by 2 bases and J by 1 base, with 11 bases left in between. The CDR3 sequence is 16 residues long. Germline-derived CDR1 and CDR2 are PRHDT and FYEKMQ (reference sequence). The CDR3 coding sequence is TGTGCCAGCAGCTTATCTCGGCGGAGGAACACCGGGGAGCTGTTTTTT. This gives the protein CASSLSRRRNTGELFF.

The CDR3 region is CASSGGGRNTEAFF. CDR3 bases: TGTGCCAGCAGTGGGGGGGGGCGGAACACTGAAGCTTTCTTT. This chain links TRBV2 with TRBJ1-1; TRBD1 might be the D (6 bases). This CDR3 has 14 amino acids. Between the trimmed V and J ends, which lost 4 bases and 1 base, there was a span of 10 bases. Per the germline V gene, CDR1 is SNHLY and CDR2 is FYNNEI.

In its sample, this clone was seen a few times. V is TRBV28 and J is TRBJ1-4, with 11 bases matching TRBD1. V shed 5 bases, J shed 8 bases, and the junction held 13 bases outside the gene matches. Germline lookup yields CDR1 MDHEN and CDR2 SYDVKM. The CDR3 contains 17 residues. CDR3 protein: CASSKMDRGLLREKLFF. The CDR3, as DNA: TGTGCCAGCAGTAAGATGGACAGGGGGCTTCTGCGGGAAAAACTGTTTTTT.

This clone occurred a few times. The chain combines TRBV13 with TRBJ1-1, with TRBD1 matching over 8 bases. J lost 11 bases, V lost 1 base, and 6 bases had no gene match. From germline, CDR1 is PRHDT and CDR2 FYEKMQ (reference sequence). This CDR3 contains 13 residues. CDR3 amino acids: CASSLAGGGYAFF. The CDR3 bases are TGTGCCAGCAGCTTAGCAGGGGGCGGCTATGCTTTCTTT.

This chain joins TRBV6-6 and TRBJ2-7; 10 nucleotides agree with TRBD2. Germline trimming cut 4 bases from V and 1 base from J; bases unmatched to any gene: 4. The CDR3 length is 15 residues. Germline CDR1 and CDR2: MNHNY and SVGAGI (reference sequence). CDR3 bases: TGTGCCAGCAGTTCTACTAGCGGGGCATCCTACGAGCAGTACTTC. It encodes CASSSTSGASYEQYF.

The chain uses TRBV7-2 and TRBJ2-7; 7 bases fit TRBD1. This CDR3 spans 14 amino acids. Germline CDR1 and CDR2: SGHTA and FQGNSA. V lost 7 bases and J lost 2; bases outside the gene matches: 8. CDR3: CASTRRGGPYEQYF. The CDR3 nucleotides are TGTGCCAGCACTAGAAGAGGGGGCCCCTACGAGCAGTACTTC.

The chain couples TRBV13 to TRBJ2-5; no clear D gene. The CDR3 loop spans 13 amino acids. V shed 0 bases and J shed 2 bases, with 4 bases lying between them. CDR1 is PRHDT, CDR2 FYEKMQ, per germline (reference sequence). The CDR3 DNA sequence: TGTGCCAGCAGCTTAGGACTACAAGAGACCCAGTACTTC. It translates to CASSLGLQETQYF. The variable domain in full, completed from reference TRBV13 and TRBJ2-5, reads AAGVIQSPRHLIKEKRETATLKCYPIPRHDTVYWYQQGPGQDPQFLISFYEKMQSDKGSIPDRFSAQQFSDYHSELNMSSLELGDSALYFCASSLGLQETQYFGPGTRLLVL.

The chain combines TRBV3-1 (or the pseudogene TRBV3-2) with TRBJ2-1; TRBD2 aligns across 10 bases. The CDR3 sequence is 16 residues long. In germline, CDR1 is LGHDT, CDR2 YNNKEL (reference sequence). Unmatched junction bases numbered 7, after V lost 4 bases and J lost 4 bases. This CDR3 reads CASSRQIAGGYNEQFF. The CDR3 region has the DNA TGTGCCAGCAGCCGTCAGATAGCGGGGGGATACAATGAGCAGTTCTTC.

V and J are TRBV15 and TRBJ2-1; 8 bases are a match to TRBD2. CDR1 and CDR2 (germline): LNHNV, YYDKDF (reference sequence). Unmatched junction bases numbered 3, after V lost 3 bases and J lost 8 bases. The CDR3 loop spans 13 amino acids. The CDR3 sequence is CATSSRGGYEQFF. CDR3 in DNA: TGTGCCACCAGCAGCCGGGGGGGCTATGAGCAGTTCTTC.

J is TRBJ1-1 and V is TRBV5-8, with 9 bases aligning to TRBD1. This CDR3 spans 15 amino acids. Germline V gene data show CDR1 as SGHTS and CDR2 as YDEGEE. Trimming cost V 0 bases and J 7 bases; bases outside gene matches: 7. DNA for the CDR3: TGTGCCAGCAGCTTGGTGGGACAGGGCCTTATTGAAGCTTTCTTT. It codes for CASSLVGQGLIEAFF.

The chain is built from TRBV19 and TRBJ1-1; tentatively, D is TRBD1 (6 bases). Germline-derived CDR1 and CDR2 are LNHDA and SQIVND (reference sequence). This CDR3 region has 13 residues. V was pared by 3 bases and J by 11 bases, with 16 bases between. The CDR3 here is CASSILRGRPAFF. In DNA form, the CDR3 reads TGTGCCAGTAGTATTCTCAGGGGCCGTCCCGCTTTCTTT.

The chain combines TRBV5-1 with TRBJ1-1; a weak D match, TRBD1 (5 bases). Germline assignment: CDR1 SGHRS and CDR2 YFSETQ. V lost 6 bases, J lost 5 bases, and 8 bases lay in between. The CDR3 totals 11 residues. The DNA for the CDR3 is TGCGCCAGCAAACAGGAAACTGAAGCTTTCTTT. It codes for CASKQETEAFF.

The rearrangement links TRBV6-2 or TRBV6-3 to TRBJ1-4; D not certain. V was clipped by 4 bases and J by 7 bases, with 7 bases between them. The germline V gene encodes CDR1 MNHEY and CDR2 SVGEGT. CDR3 length: 12 residues. DNA for the CDR3: TGTGCCAGCAGTTCCCCCAGTGAAAAACTGTTTTTT. It specifies CASSSPSEKLFF.

The rearrangement uses TRBV2 and TRBJ2-4; the D gene is possibly TRBD1 (5 bases). Trimming left V 4 bases short and J 1 base short, with 14 bases between. The CDR3 consists of 16 residues. CDR1 is SNHLY and CDR2 is FYNNEI in the germline V gene. The CDR3 bases are TGTGCCAGCAGTGTAGGTGGGGCGCAGGCCAAAAACATTCAGTACTTC. It translates to CASSVGGAQAKNIQYF. Full variable domain (missing parts from reference TRBV2 and TRBJ2-4): EPEVTQTPSHQVTQMGQEVILRCVPISNHLYFYWYRQILGQKVEFLVSFYNNEISEKSEIFDDQFSVERPDGSNFTLKIRSTKLEDSAMYFCASSVGGAQAKNIQYFGAGTRLSVL.